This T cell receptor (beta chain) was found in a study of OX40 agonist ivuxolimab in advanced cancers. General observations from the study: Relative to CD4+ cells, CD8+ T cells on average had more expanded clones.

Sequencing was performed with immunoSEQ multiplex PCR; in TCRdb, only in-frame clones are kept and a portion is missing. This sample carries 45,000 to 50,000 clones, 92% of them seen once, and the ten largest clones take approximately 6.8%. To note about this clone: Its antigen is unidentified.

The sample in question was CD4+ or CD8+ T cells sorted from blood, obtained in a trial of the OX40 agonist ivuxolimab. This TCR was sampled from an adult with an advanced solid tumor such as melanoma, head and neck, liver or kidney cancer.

The CDR3 region has the DNA TGTGCCAGCAGCCCGGGGACCTCCGAAGAGCAGTACTTC. As protein: CASSPGTSEEQYF. V usage is TRBV5-4 and J usage is TRBJ2-7, with D possibly called TRBD1 or TRBD2 (5 bases each). Germline CDR1 is SGHNT and CDR2 is YYREEE (reference sequence). V lost 4 bases and J 7 bases, leaving 15 bases between the germline ends. This CDR3 has 13 amino acids. Filled out from reference TRBV5-4 and TRBJ2-7, the complete variable domain reads ETGVTQSPTHLIKTRGQQVTLRCSSQSGHNTVSWYQQALGQGPQFIFQYYREEENGRGNFPPRFSGLQFPNYSSELNVNALELDDSALYLCASSPGTSEEQYFGPGTRLTVT.